Given below is one T cell receptor beta chain in context. Its cognate antigen has yet to be identified. Within one base of it there is no much larger clone, and no base qualities were kept. In the prospective study, participants were about 18 to 95 years old, resided in 24 geographic areas of the United States, and were enrolled through a virtual design. Cohort assignment in the prospective study relied on participant-reported clinical history from a screening survey and a study questionnaire. For ImmuneRACE Cohort 3, a participant was defined as recovered based on two consecutive negative NP/OP PCR tests, clearance by a healthcare professional, or resolution of symptoms. Mobile phlebotomists in the prospective study collected whole blood, serum and a nasopharyngeal or oropharyngeal swab from every participant. Prospective study participants could optionally give additional blood draws and questionnaires over a 2-month period. Blood samples from the prospective study were shipped frozen or at room temperature prior to DNA extraction.

The data were obtained in a study of blood T cell repertoires in COVID-19 (dated by TCRdb to about 2020). As for the study more broadly: Samples covering the acute and convalescent phases of COVID-19 were provided by collaborators in the United States, Italy and Spain. The material from the prospective study consisted of cDNA or gDNA derived from T cells, B-cell-depleted T cells, or PBMCs. Deeply sampled blood TCRbeta repertoires from subjects exposed to, actively infected with, or recovered from COVID-19 were included in the dataset. A freely available public database, intended as a resource for researchers studying the immune response to SARS-CoV-2, is where the repertoires were released. Samples came from the ongoing ImmuneRACE study (first 160 participants) plus 1,254 subjects from 6 global collaborators. A de-identified subject ID, COVID-19 status, age in years and sex were almost always included in the sample metadata. Where available, HLA class I and class II types were obtained from metadata supplied by the sample provider rather than from assay-based typing.

The immunoSEQ Assay, a bias-controlled multiplex PCR, was used to amplify TCRbeta CDR3 regions from genomic DNA. Under the source paper's analysis protocol: The number of nucleated cells in each sample was estimated from the amplification of reference gene primers within the assay. To quantify the absolute abundance of each unique TCRbeta CDR3 rearrangement, sequence reads were collapsed and filtered. For each sample, productive Simpson clonality was calculated as the square root of Simpson's diversity index over productive rearrangements. In its TCRdb copy, this immuneACCESS table keeps in-frame sequences only and misses some clones. Where compared with another copy, unresolved V genes explain less than half of these, and the others have no known cause. Clonal size and the V and J genes are those of that table, whereas D and trimming came from the DNA. This sample is represented by approximately 300,000 clones; more than 85% of them were singletons. The ten most abundant clones make up around 20% of the sample.

Here is what the overall study found, with its caveats: The amount of clinical and demographic metadata varied by source and participant and was provided uncurated.

This TCR was sampled from a woman in her thirties who had recovered from COVID-19. Sequencing was carried out using PBMCs or T cells enriched from blood (not recorded which).

The DNA sequence is as follows: TGTGCCAGCAGCCCTCAGTCGCGGGCTGAAAAACTGTTTTTT. Translated, it reads CASSPQSRAEKLFF. The rearranged chain carries TRBV3-1 (or the pseudogene TRBV3-2) and TRBJ1-4; there is no confident call for the D gene. Trimming costs V 4 bases and J 7 bases, and their ends lie 13 bases apart. From the germline V gene (reference sequence), CDR1 is LGHDT and CDR2 is YNNKEL. The CDR3 measures 14 amino acids from cysteine to phenylalanine. Here the CDR3 DNA is all that survives: 42 bases in frame from base 1.